Each of the 6 T cell receptor beta chains below was sequenced from the same sample in a study of T cell responses to AZD1222 COVID-19 vaccine. Sequenced by immunoSEQ multiplex PCR; TCRdb stores in-frame clones only, minus some. The sample yields more than 60,000 clones, roughly 80% seen once. Material: peripheral blood, obtained 28 days after the second AZD1222 dose. These receptors were obtained from an adult who received the AZD1222 COVID-19 vaccine.

The chain has TRBV9 and TRBJ2-2, with a possible D match to TRBD2 (5 bases). The germline CDR1 and CDR2 sequences are SGDLS and YYNGEE. V shed 0 bases and J shed 6 bases, with 24 bases lying between them. This CDR3 comprises 19 residues. CDR3 amino acids: CASSVVFGGPTLAPGELFF. The DNA for the CDR3 is TGTGCCAGCAGCGTAGTTTTCGGCGGGCCAACACTTGCACCCGGGGAGCTGTTTTTT. Drawing the rest from reference TRBV9 and TRBJ2-2, the complete variable domain is DSGVTQTPKHLITATGQRVTLRCSPRSGDLSVYWYQQSLDQGLQFLIQYYNGEERAKGNILERFSAQQFPDLHSELNLSSLELGDSALYFCASSVVFGGPTLAPGELFFGEGSRLTVL.

This clone was counted a few times. The chain links TRBV5-6 to TRBJ2-7; possibly TRBD2 for D (5 bases). CDR1 is SGHDT, CDR2 YYEEEE, per germline. Trimming cost V 1 base and J 0 bases, with 8 bases left between them. The CDR3 contains 14 residues. CDR3 nucleotide sequence: TGTGCCAGCAGCTTGAGCGGTACCTCCTACGAGCAGTACTTC. Residues: CASSLSGTSYEQYF.

V gene TRBV6-5 combines with J gene TRBJ1-6; 7 bases align to TRBD1. The CDR3 runs 14 residues. The germline V gene encodes CDR1 MNHEY and CDR2 SVGAGI. The J segment lost 5 bases and the V segment lost 2 bases, leaving 0 bases of the junction unmatched. CDR3 DNA sequence: TGTGCCAGCAGTTACGGGACAGATAATTCACCCCTCCACTTT. This encodes CASSYGTDNSPLHF.

The chain recombines TRBV4-3 with TRBJ1-5, with D possibly matching TRBD1 (5 bases). The ends were cut back, 5 bases at V and 6 bases at J, with 17 bases in the middle. The germline V gene has CDR1 LGHNA and CDR2 YSLEER. There are 15 residues in the CDR3. CDR3 DNA sequence: TGCGCCAGCAGCTTATACAGAGGGGCGGGTCAGCCCCAGCATTTT. Its translation: CASSLYRGAGQPQHF.

J is TRBJ1-2 and V is TRBV7-2; 9 nucleotides line up with TRBD1. Trimming removed 1 base from V and 1 base from J; junction bases left unmatched: 7. The CDR3 is made up of 17 amino acids. Germline CDR1 is SGHTA and CDR2 is FQGNSA. In DNA form, the CDR3 reads TGTGCCAGCAGCTTAGTTTCCGGGACAGGGAATAACTATGGCTACACCTTC. It codes for CASSLVSGTGNNYGYTF.

The chain carries TRBV7-2 and TRBJ2-3, with 11 bases matching TRBD2. Germline V gives CDR1 SGHTA, CDR2 FQGNSA. J gave up 4 bases and V 1 base, and 7 bases lay outside the gene matches. The length of the CDR3 is 17 residues. The CDR3 here is CASSLGFSGRASDTQYF. CDR3 coding DNA: TGTGCCAGCAGCTTAGGTTTTAGCGGGAGGGCATCAGATACGCAGTATTTT.